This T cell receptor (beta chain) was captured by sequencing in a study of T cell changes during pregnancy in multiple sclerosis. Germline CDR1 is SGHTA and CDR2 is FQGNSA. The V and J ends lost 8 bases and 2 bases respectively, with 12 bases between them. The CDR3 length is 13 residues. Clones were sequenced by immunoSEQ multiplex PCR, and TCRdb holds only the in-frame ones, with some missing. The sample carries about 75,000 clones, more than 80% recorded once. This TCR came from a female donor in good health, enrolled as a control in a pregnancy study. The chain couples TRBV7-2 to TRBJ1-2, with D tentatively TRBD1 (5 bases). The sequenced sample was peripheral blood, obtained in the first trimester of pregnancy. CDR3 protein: CASGGGINYGYTF. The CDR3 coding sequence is TGTGCCAGCGGGGGGGGGATAAACTATGGCTACACCTTC. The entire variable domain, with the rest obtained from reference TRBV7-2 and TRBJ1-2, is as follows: GAGVSQSPSNKVTEKGKDVELRCDPISGHTALYWYRQSLGQGLEFLIYFQGNSAPDKSGLPSDRFSAERTGGSVSTLTIQRTQQEDSAVYLCASGGGINYGYTFGSGTRLTVV.